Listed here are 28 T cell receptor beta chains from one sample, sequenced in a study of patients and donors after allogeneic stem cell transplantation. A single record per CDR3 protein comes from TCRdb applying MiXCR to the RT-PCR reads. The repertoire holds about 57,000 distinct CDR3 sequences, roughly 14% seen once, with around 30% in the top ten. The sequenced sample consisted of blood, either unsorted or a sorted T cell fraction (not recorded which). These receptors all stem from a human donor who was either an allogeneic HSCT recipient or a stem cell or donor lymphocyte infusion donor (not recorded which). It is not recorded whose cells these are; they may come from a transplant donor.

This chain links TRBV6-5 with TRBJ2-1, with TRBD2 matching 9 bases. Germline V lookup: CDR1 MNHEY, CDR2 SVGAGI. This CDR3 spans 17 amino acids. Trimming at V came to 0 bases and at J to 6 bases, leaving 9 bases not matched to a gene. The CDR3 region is CASSYSTSGSPFNEQFF. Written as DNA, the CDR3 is TGTGCCAGCAGTTACTCGACTAGCGGCAGCCCGTTCAATGAGCAGTTCTTC.

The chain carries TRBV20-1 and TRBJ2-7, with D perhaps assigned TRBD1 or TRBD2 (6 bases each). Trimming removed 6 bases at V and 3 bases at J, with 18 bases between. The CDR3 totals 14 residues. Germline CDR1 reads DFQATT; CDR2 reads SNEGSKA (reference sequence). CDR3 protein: CSALLWGANYEQYF. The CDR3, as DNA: TGCAGTGCCCTCCTATGGGGGGCGAACTACGAGCAGTACTTC.

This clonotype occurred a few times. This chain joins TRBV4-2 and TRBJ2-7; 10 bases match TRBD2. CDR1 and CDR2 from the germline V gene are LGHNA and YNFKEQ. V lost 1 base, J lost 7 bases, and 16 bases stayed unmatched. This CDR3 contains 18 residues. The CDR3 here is CASSQATGWLAGVGEQYF. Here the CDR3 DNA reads TGTGCCAGCAGCCAAGCCACCGGTTGGCTAGCGGGAGTTGGGGAGCAGTACTTC.

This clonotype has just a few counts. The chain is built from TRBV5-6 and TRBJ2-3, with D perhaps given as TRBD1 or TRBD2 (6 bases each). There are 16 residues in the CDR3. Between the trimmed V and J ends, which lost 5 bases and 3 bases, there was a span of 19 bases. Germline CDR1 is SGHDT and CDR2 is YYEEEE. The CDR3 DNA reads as TGTGCCAGCAGTATCCCCGGGGGCGCCTGGACAGATACGCAGTATTTT. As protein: CASSIPGGAWTDTQYF.

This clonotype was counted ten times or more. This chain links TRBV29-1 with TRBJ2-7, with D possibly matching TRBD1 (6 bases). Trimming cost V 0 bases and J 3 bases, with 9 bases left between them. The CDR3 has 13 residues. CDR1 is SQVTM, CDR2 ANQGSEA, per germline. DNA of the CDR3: TGCAGCGTTGAAGATCCGGACAGCTACGAGCAGTACTTC. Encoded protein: CSVEDPDSYEQYF.

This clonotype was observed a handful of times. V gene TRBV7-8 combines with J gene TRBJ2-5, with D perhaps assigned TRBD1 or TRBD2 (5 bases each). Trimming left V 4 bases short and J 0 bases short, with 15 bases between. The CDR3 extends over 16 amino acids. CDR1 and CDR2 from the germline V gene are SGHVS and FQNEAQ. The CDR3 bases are TGTGCCAGCAGCTCTCCCGGGACGCTGAACCAAGAGACCCAGTACTTC. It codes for CASSSPGTLNQETQYF.

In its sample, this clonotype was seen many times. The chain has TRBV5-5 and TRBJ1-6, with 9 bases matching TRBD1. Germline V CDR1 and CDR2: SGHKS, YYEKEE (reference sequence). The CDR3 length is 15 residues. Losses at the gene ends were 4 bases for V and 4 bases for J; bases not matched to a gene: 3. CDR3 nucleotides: TGTGCCAGCAGCACAGGGACAGGGTATAATTCACCCCTCCACTTT. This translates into CASSTGTGYNSPLHF.

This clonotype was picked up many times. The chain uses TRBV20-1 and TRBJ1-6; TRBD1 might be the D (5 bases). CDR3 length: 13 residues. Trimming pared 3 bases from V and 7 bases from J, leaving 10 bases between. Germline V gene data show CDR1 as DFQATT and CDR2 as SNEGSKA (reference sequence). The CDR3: CSASRGENSPLHF. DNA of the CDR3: TGCAGTGCTAGTAGGGGCGAAAATTCACCCCTCCACTTT.

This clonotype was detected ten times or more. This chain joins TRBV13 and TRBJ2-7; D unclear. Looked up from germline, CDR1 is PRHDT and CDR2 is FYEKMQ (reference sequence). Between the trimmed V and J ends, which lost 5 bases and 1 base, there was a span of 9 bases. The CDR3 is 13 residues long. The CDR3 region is CASSRALSYEQYF. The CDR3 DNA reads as TGTGCCAGCAGCCGGGCCCTTTCCTACGAGCAGTACTTC.

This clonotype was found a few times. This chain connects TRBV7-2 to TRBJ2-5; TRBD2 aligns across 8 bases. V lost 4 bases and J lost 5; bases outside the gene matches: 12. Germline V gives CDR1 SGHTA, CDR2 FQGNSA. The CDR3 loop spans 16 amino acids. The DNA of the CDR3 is TGTGCCAGCAGCTGGGATTGGGGACTAGAGGTGGAGACCCAGTACTTC. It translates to CASSWDWGLEVETQYF.

This CDR3 is CSVATGAVLQETQYF. Written as DNA, the CDR3 is TGCAGCGTGGCGACCGGGGCTGTTCTCCAAGAGACCCAGTACTTC. The genes are TRBV29-1 and TRBJ2-5; tentatively, D is TRBD1 or TRBD2 (5 bases each). Trimming took off 6 bases at V and 1 base at J, with 18 bases between the two ends. CDR1 and CDR2 (germline): SQVTM, ANQGSEA. CDR3 length: 15 amino acids.

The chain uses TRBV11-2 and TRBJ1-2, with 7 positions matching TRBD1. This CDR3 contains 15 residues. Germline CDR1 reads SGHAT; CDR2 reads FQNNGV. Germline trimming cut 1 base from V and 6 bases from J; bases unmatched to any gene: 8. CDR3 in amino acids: CASSLVSGTVHGYTF. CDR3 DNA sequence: TGTGCCAGCAGCTTAGTTTCCGGGACAGTTCATGGCTACACCTTC.

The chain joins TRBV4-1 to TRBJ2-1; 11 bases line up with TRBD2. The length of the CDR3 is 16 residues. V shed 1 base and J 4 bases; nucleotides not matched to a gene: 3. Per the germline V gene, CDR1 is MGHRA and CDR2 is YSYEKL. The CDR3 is CASSQVGTSGYNEQFF. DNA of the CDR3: TGCGCCAGCAGCCAAGTAGGGACTAGCGGTTACAATGAGCAGTTCTTC.

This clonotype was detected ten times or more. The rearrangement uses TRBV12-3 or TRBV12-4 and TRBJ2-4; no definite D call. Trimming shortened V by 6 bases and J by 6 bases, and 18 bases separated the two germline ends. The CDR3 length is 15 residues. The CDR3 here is CASSPWAAELNIQYF. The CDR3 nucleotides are TGTGCCAGCAGCCCCTGGGCAGCAGAATTAAACATTCAGTACTTC.

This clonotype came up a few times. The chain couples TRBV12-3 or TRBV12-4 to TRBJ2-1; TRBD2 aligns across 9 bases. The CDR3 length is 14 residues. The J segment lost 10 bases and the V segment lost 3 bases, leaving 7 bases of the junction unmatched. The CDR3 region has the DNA TGTGCCAGCAGTTTGCGGGAGGGGCCAGGGGAGCAGTTCTTC. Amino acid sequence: CASSLREGPGEQFF.

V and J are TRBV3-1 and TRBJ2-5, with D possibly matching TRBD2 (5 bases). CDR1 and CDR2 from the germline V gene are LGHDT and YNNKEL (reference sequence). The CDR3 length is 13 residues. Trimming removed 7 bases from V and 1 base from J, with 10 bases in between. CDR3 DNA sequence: TGTGCCAGCATGGCGGGTGCCCAAGAGACCCAGTACTTC. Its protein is CASMAGAQETQYF.

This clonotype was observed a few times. The CDR3 bases are TGTGCCATCAGTGAGTCAGGACTAGAGGCAGATACGCAGTATTTT. This codes for CAISESGLEADTQYF. This rearrangement joins TRBV10-3 to TRBJ2-3; 7 nucleotides line up with TRBD2. From germline, CDR1 is ENHRY and CDR2 SYGVKD. V lost 0 bases, J lost 4 bases, and 4 bases stayed unmatched. The CDR3 length is 15 residues.

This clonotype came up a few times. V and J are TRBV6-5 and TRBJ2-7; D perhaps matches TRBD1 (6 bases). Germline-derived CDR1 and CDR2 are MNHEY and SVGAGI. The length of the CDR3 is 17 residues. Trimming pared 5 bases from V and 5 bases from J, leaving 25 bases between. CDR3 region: CASSDPKRRGRWDEQYF. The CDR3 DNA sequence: TGTGCCAGCAGTGACCCCAAGCGTAGGGGGAGATGGGACGAGCAGTACTTC.

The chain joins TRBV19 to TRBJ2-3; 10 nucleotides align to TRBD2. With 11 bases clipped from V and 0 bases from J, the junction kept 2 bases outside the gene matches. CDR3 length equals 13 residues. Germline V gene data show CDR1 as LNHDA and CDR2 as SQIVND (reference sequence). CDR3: CAVAGGSTDTQYF. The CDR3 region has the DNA TGTGCCGTAGCGGGAGGAAGCACAGATACGCAGTATTTT. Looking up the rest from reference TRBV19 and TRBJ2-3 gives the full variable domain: DGGITQSPKYLFRKEGQNVTLSCEQNLNHDAMYWYRQDPGQGLRLIYYSQIVNDFQKGDIAEGYSVSREKKESFPLTVTSAQKNPTAFYLCAVAGGSTDTQYFGPGTRLTVL.

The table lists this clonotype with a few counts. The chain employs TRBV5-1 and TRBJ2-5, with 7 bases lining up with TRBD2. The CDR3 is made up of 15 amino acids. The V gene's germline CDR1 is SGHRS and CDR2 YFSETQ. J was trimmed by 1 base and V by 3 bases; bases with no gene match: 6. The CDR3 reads CASSSEWEGQETQYF. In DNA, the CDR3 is TGCGCCAGCAGCTCCGAGTGGGAGGGCCAAGAGACCCAGTACTTC.

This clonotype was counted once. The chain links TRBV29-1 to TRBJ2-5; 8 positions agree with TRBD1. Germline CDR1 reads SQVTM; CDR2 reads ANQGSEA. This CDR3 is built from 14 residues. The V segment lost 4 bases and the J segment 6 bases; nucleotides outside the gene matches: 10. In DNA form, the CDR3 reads TGCAGCGTTGTTTTGACAGGGGTCGTCAAGACCCAGTACTTC. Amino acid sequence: CSVVLTGVVKTQYF.

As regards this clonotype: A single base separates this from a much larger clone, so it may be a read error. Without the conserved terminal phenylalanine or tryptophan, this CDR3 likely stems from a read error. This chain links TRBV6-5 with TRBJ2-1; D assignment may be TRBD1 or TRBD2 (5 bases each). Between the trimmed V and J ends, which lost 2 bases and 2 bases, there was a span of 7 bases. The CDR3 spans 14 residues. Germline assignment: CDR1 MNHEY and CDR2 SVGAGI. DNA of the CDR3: TGTGCCAGCAGTTACGGGGGAGCCTACAATGAGCAGTTCTCC. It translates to CASSYGGAYNEQFS.

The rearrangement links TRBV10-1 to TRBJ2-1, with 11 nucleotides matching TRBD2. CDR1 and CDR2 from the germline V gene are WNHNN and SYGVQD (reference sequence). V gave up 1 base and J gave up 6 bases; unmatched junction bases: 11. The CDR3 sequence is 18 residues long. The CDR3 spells CASSEFVASGRIGNEQFF. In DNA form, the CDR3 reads TGCGCCAGCAGTGAGTTCGTAGCTAGCGGGAGGATTGGCAATGAGCAGTTCTTC.

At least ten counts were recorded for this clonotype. CDR3 nucleotide sequence: TGTGCCAGCAGCCATGGACAGAACAGGAACACTGAAGCTTTCTTT. Translation gives CASSHGQNRNTEAFF. The rearrangement uses TRBV6-5 and TRBJ1-1, with D possibly being TRBD1 (6 bases). V gave up 6 bases and J gave up 1 base, with 15 bases separating them. The CDR3 loop spans 15 amino acids. CDR1 and CDR2 from the germline V gene are MNHEY and SVGAGI.

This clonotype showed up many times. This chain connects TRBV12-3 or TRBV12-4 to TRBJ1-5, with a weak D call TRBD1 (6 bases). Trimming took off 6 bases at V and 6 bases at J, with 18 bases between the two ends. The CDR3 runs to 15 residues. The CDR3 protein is CASRPQGTFGQPQHF. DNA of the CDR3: TGTGCCAGCAGACCGCAGGGGACTTTTGGTCAGCCCCAGCATTTT.

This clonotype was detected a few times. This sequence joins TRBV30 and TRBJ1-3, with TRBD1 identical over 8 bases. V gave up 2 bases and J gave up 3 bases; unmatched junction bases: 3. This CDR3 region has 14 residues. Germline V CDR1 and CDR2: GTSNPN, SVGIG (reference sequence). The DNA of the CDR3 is TGTGCCTGGAGTCCAGGGGGCGGTGGAAACACCATATATTTT. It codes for CAWSPGGGGNTIYF.

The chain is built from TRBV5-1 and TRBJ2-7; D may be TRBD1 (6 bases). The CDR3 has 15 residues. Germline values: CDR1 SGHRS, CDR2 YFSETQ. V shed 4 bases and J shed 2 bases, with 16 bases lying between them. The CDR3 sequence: CASSVGTLPPYEQYF. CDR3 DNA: TGCGCCAGCAGCGTGGGGACACTCCCTCCCTACGAGCAGTACTTC.

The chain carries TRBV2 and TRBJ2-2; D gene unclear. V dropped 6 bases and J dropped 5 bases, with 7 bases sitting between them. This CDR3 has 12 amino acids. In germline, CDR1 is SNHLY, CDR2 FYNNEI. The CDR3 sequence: CASRPQTGELFF. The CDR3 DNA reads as TGTGCCAGCAGACCCCAAACCGGGGAGCTGTTTTTT.